This section outlines one TCR beta chain sequence together with its context. This entry belongs to a study of OX40 agonist ivuxolimab in advanced cancers. The table came from immunoSEQ multiplex PCR; TCRdb's copy has only in-frame clones and leaves some out. Here the sample spans under 150,000 clones, approximately 94% being singletons. Germline CDR1 and CDR2: SGHRS and YFSETQ. The CDR3 sequence is 17 residues long. J was trimmed by 5 bases and V by 2 bases; bases with no gene match: 14. V is TRBV5-1 and J is TRBJ1-1; 8 bases are a match to TRBD1. The TCR was taken from an adult with an advanced solid tumor such as melanoma, head and neck, liver or kidney cancer. Here the sequenced sample was CD4+ or CD8+ T cells sorted from blood, taken in a trial of the OX40 agonist ivuxolimab. This CDR3 is CASSFFGAVDRVTEAFF. The CDR3 nucleotides read TGCGCCAGCAGCTTTTTCGGTGCGGTGGACAGGGTGACTGAAGCTTTCTTT.